A single sample is the source of the 26 T cell receptor beta chains below, sequenced in a study of T cells after yellow fever vaccination. TCRdb itself ran the 5' RACE reads through MiXCR, one entry per CDR3 protein. The sample includes about 170,000 distinct CDR3 sequences, 9.5% to 12% seen only once; the top ten take about 38%. The sample here was CD8+ T cells sorted from PBMCs, taken 15 days after the yellow fever booster vaccination. These receptors were taken from a man younger than 35 who received the YFV17D yellow fever vaccine.

This clonotype appeared a few times. The chain has TRBV19 and TRBJ2-1; D gene unclear. CDR3 size: 14 residues. V gave up 4 bases and J gave up 0 bases, with 7 bases separating them. Germline assignment: CDR1 LNHDA and CDR2 SQIVND (reference sequence). This chain's CDR3 is CASSNRASYNEQFF. The CDR3 DNA reads as TGTGCCAGTAGTAACCGGGCCTCCTACAATGAGCAGTTCTTC.

This clonotype was observed a handful of times. CDR3 in DNA: TGTGCCAGCGGACGTCAACTAGCGGGGGGGTATACCGGGGAGCTGTTTTTT. Residues: CASGRQLAGGYTGELFF. The rearrangement links TRBV7-9 to TRBJ2-2, with TRBD2 matching 13 bases. Trimming removed 8 bases from V and 5 bases from J; junction bases left unmatched: 11. Germline CDR1 and CDR2: SEHNR and FQNEAQ (reference sequence). This CDR3 comprises 17 residues. The whole variable domain, filled in from reference TRBV7-9 and TRBJ2-2, reads DTGVSQNPRHKITKRGQNVTFRCDPISEHNRLYWYRQTLGQGPEFLTYFQNEAQLEKSRLLSDRFSAERPKGSFSTLEIQRTEQGDSAMYLCASGRQLAGGYTGELFFGEGSRLTVL.

This clonotype was seen repeatedly, ten times or more. This sequence joins TRBV25-1 and TRBJ2-5; 11 nucleotides line up with TRBD1. Germline CDR1 is MGHDK and CDR2 is SYGVNS. The CDR3 is 18 residues long. V shed 0 bases, J shed 6 bases, and the junction held 12 bases outside the gene matches. The CDR3 sequence: CASSEYKGQGVRAQTQYF. The DNA of the CDR3 is TGTGCCAGCAGTGAATATAAGGGACAGGGGGTAAGGGCACAGACCCAGTACTTC.

This clonotype was picked up a small number of times. The V and J genes are TRBV5-4 and TRBJ2-1; D is possibly TRBD1 or TRBD2 (6 bases each). V gave up 1 base and J gave up 9 bases, with 23 bases separating them. CDR3 size: 17 residues. Germline CDR1 and CDR2: SGHNT and YYREEE (reference sequence). CDR3 region: CASSLPLWNREEAEQFF. The DNA of the CDR3 is TGTGCCAGCAGCTTGCCCCTCTGGAACAGGGAGGAGGCTGAGCAGTTCTTC.

This clonotype was detected only a few times. The chain links TRBV5-5 to TRBJ2-7; a weak D match, TRBD2 (5 bases). Between the trimmed V and J ends, which lost 2 bases and 2 bases, there was a span of 11 bases. Germline-derived CDR1 and CDR2 are SGHKS and YYEKEE (reference sequence). The length of the CDR3 is 14 residues. CDR3 region: CASSFRGWTYEQYV. Written as DNA, the CDR3 is TGTGCCAGCAGCTTCCGAGGGTGGACCTACGAGCAGTACGTC.

The genes are TRBV12-3 or TRBV12-4 and TRBJ2-7; 9 bases are shared with TRBD1. Trimming removed 4 bases from V and 6 bases from J; junction bases left unmatched: 1. CDR3 length: 12 amino acids. CDR3 nucleotide sequence: TGTGCCAGCAGTTGGACAGGGGTCGAGCAGTACTTC. It codes for CASSWTGVEQYF.

This clonotype was seen a few times. This chain connects TRBV12-3 or TRBV12-4 to TRBJ1-1; D is uncertain. This CDR3 is built from 11 residues. V gave up 6 bases and J gave up 7 bases, with 9 bases separating them. The CDR3 loop is CASSHSYEAFF. Written as DNA, the CDR3 is TGTGCCAGCAGCCATTCTTATGAAGCTTTCTTT.

This clonotype was counted only a few times. CDR3 bases: TGTGCCAGCCATCCCGGGACATCGAACACTGAAGCTTTCTTT. It encodes CASHPGTSNTEAFF. The V and J genes are TRBV5-6 and TRBJ1-1; TRBD1 might be the D (6 bases). CDR3 length: 14 amino acids. CDR1 and CDR2 (germline): SGHDT, YYEEEE. V was cut by 7 bases and J by 1 base, with 14 bases left in between.

This chain joins TRBV28 and TRBJ1-1, with D uncertain. V gave up 8 bases and J gave up 2 bases, with 12 bases separating them. The CDR3 sequence is 13 residues long. Germline V gene sequence: CDR1 MDHEN, CDR2 SYDVKM. The CDR3 loop reads CASRIIGNTEAFF. The DNA of the CDR3 is TGTGCCAGCCGAATTATTGGCAACACTGAAGCTTTCTTT.

A few counts support this clonotype. The V gene is TRBV7-9, the J gene TRBJ2-7, with D tentatively TRBD2 (5 bases). CDR3 size: 16 residues. Deletions cut 4 bases from V and 0 bases from J, with 16 bases between. Looked up from germline, CDR1 is SEHNR and CDR2 is FQNEAQ (reference sequence). CDR3 loop: CASSSTTTSSSYEQYV. The CDR3 region has the DNA TGTGCCAGCAGCTCAACGACTACCTCGAGCTCCTACGAGCAGTACGTC.

V and J are TRBV7-9 and TRBJ1-1; D uncertain. The CDR3 runs to 12 residues. V dropped 5 bases and J dropped 3 bases, with 7 bases sitting between them. Germline V lookup: CDR1 SEHNR, CDR2 FQNEAQ (reference sequence). CDR3 bases: TGTGCCAGCAGCCGACGAGACACTGAAGCTTTCTTT. Its translation: CASSRRDTEAFF.

The chain is built from TRBV5-1 and TRBJ2-5; 9 bases line up with TRBD1. V was pared by 3 bases and J by 1 base, with 19 bases of the junction left unmatched. Germline V lookup: CDR1 SGHRS, CDR2 YFSETQ. CDR3 length: 20 residues. CDR3 in amino acids: CASSSDPYWDRDEGQETQYF. CDR3 nucleotide sequence: TGCGCCAGCAGCTCCGACCCCTACTGGGACAGGGACGAAGGCCAAGAGACCCAGTACTTC.

In its sample, this clonotype was seen a few times. The rearrangement uses TRBV4-3 and TRBJ2-1, with D possibly being TRBD2 (7 bases). Per the germline V gene, CDR1 is LGHNA and CDR2 is YSLEER. This CDR3 is 16 amino acids long. V gave up 0 bases and J gave up 2 bases, with 11 bases separating them. CDR3 loop: CASSQDRGTTYNEQFF. The CDR3 DNA follows: TGCGCCAGCAGCCAAGATAGGGGGACTACCTACAATGAGCAGTTCTTC.

This chain links TRBV12-3 or TRBV12-4 with TRBJ2-7; TRBD1 might be the D (6 bases). The V end was cut by 3 bases, the J end by 3 bases, with 12 bases between. The CDR3 has 14 residues. The CDR3 is CASSLQGHRYEQYF. In DNA, the CDR3 is TGTGCCAGCAGTTTGCAGGGGCATCGCTACGAGCAGTACTTC.

The chain carries TRBV6-6 and TRBJ1-1; D is perhaps TRBD1 (6 bases). The CDR3 has 13 residues. V shed 6 bases and J shed 3 bases, with 11 bases lying between them. CDR1 and CDR2 (germline): MNHNY, SVGAGI (reference sequence). The CDR3 reads CASRDRRDTEAFF. The CDR3 coding sequence is TGTGCCAGCAGGGACAGACGGGACACTGAAGCTTTCTTT.

The chain links TRBV5-1 to TRBJ2-1; tentatively, D is TRBD1 or TRBD2 (6 bases each). This CDR3 comprises 15 residues. The ends were cut back, 0 bases at V and 5 bases at J, with 12 bases in the middle. Germline V gives CDR1 SGHRS, CDR2 YFSETQ. This CDR3 reads CASSLAGAFNNEQFF. In nucleotides, the CDR3 is TGCGCCAGCAGCTTGGCGGGGGCGTTCAACAATGAGCAGTTCTTC.

This clonotype was observed at least ten times. This rearrangement joins TRBV5-1 to TRBJ2-6, with 9 bases matching TRBD1. The CDR3 has 17 residues. Germline V gives CDR1 SGHRS, CDR2 YFSETQ. With 2 bases clipped from V and 3 bases from J, the junction kept 6 bases outside the gene matches. The DNA for the CDR3 is TGCGCCAGCAGCTTACGGGACAGGGAAAGTGGGGCCAACGTCCTGACTTTC. Protein: CASSLRDRESGANVLTF. Variable domain in full (rest from reference TRBV5-1 and TRBJ2-6): KAGVTQTPRYLIKTRGQQVTLSCSPISGHRSVSWYQQTPGQGLQFLFEYFSETQRNKGNFPGRFSGRQFSNSRSEMNVSTLELGDSALYLCASSLRDRESGANVLTFGAGSRLTVL.

This clonotype was counted a few times. The chain links TRBV7-9 to TRBJ1-3, with 10 bases aligning to TRBD1. The J segment lost 2 bases and the V segment lost 5 bases, leaving 9 bases of the junction unmatched. Germline V gene lookup returns CDR1 SEHNR and CDR2 FQNEAQ (reference sequence). This CDR3 comprises 17 residues. CDR3 amino acids: CASSGDRGPSPGNTIYF. DNA of the CDR3: TGTGCCAGCAGCGGGGACAGGGGTCCGTCCCCTGGAAACACCATATATTTT.

This clonotype was observed a few times. V is TRBV4-3 and J is TRBJ2-7; no clear D. Trimming left V 0 bases short and J 2 bases short, with 11 bases between. CDR3 length: 15 amino acids. CDR1 is LGHNA, CDR2 YSLEER, per germline. DNA for the CDR3: TGCGCCAGCAGCCAAGACGCGGCGGCTCCCTACGAGCAGTACTTC. This sequence encodes CASSQDAAAPYEQYF.

There are a few counts of this clonotype. The rearrangement links TRBV11-2 to TRBJ1-2, with D unresolved. CDR1 and CDR2 (germline): SGHAT, FQNNGV. V was pared by 8 bases and J by 4 bases, with 20 bases between. The CDR3 loop spans 15 amino acids. CDR3 amino acids: CASEGLRAGGYGYTF. The CDR3 DNA reads TGTGCCAGCGAAGGATTACGAGCAGGAGGCTATGGCTACACCTTC.

This clonotype was counted at least ten times. The rearrangement uses TRBV3-1 and TRBJ1-1; 7 nucleotides align to TRBD1. Trimming at V came to 4 bases and at J to 0 bases, leaving 8 bases not matched to a gene. Germline assignment: CDR1 LGHDT and CDR2 YNNKEL (reference sequence). The CDR3 is 16 amino acids. The CDR3 loop is CASSLYPTGLNTEAFF. As DNA, the CDR3 is TGTGCCAGCAGCCTATATCCGACAGGGTTGAACACTGAAGCTTTCTTT.

The CDR3 DNA reads as TGTGCCAGCAGCCGCGAGGAGACCCAGTACTTC. The encoded protein is CASSREETQYF. The V and J genes are TRBV7-9 and TRBJ2-5; D remains ambiguous. This CDR3 contains 11 residues. V was trimmed by 5 bases and J by 5 bases, leaving 6 bases between them. Germline V CDR1 and CDR2: SEHNR, FQNEAQ (reference sequence).

This clonotype was detected a few times. The rearrangement uses TRBV19 and TRBJ2-5; the D gene is possibly TRBD2 (6 bases). In germline, CDR1 is LNHDA, CDR2 SQIVND (reference sequence). V lost 5 bases to trimming and J lost 9 bases, with 13 bases between them. This CDR3 spans 12 amino acids. The chain's CDR3 is CASSGLASPQYF. CDR3 bases: TGTGCCAGTAGTGGTCTAGCGTCTCCCCAGTACTTC.

J is TRBJ2-7 and V is TRBV4-2; 7 nucleotides align to TRBD1. V lost 4 bases to trimming and J lost 0 bases; unmatched junction nucleotides: 9. Looked up from germline, CDR1 is LGHNA and CDR2 is YNFKEQ. CDR3 length: 16 residues. The CDR3 DNA reads as TGTGCCAGCAGCCCCAGGGGACAGTTGAGCTCCTACGAGCAGTACTTC. This gives the protein CASSPRGQLSSYEQYF.

The chain has TRBV3-1 and TRBJ1-2; D is possibly TRBD1 (5 bases). The V gene lost 2 bases and the J gene lost 8 bases, with 18 bases spanning the gap. The CDR3 extends over 15 amino acids. Germline assignment: CDR1 LGHDT and CDR2 YNNKEL (reference sequence). CDR3: CASSQPLGERGGYTF. CDR3 in DNA: TGTGCCAGCAGCCAACCCCTCGGGGAAAGGGGCGGCTACACCTTC.

The sample holds a few counts of this clonotype. DNA for the CDR3: TGTGCCATCGCCGTTGAGGGGGCTCTCGATGGCTACACCTTC. Protein product: CAIAVEGALDGYTF. V usage is TRBV10-3 and J usage is TRBJ1-2; 7 nucleotides match TRBD1. Trimming cost V 8 bases and J 6 bases; bases outside gene matches: 12. Germline V lookup: CDR1 ENHRY, CDR2 SYGVKD. The CDR3 consists of 14 residues.